This is a list of T cell receptor beta chains from one sample in a study of blood T cell repertoires in COVID-19. Here immunoSEQ multiplex PCR was the method, and the copy in TCRdb shows in-frame clones only, minus some. This table holds some 200,000 clones, about 88% found once. Sequenced: peripheral blood. The receptor set was obtained from a man aged 50-60 years with COVID-19, enrolled during active disease. The CDR3 runs from the conserved cysteine through the conserved F or W. Fields, in order: clone size, CDR3 length, D gene, V gene, J gene, CDR3 DNA, CDR3 protein. D genes are given only for firm matches. For some rows the clone size is stated as once, few or many, or as a class when expanded; others skip it.

abundance: .
len: 14
d_gene: TRBD1
v_gene: TRBV28
j_gene: TRBJ1-1
CDR3nt: TGTGCCAGCAGCTCGGGACAGATGAACACTGAAGCTTTCTTT
CDR3aa: CASSSGQMNTEAFF

abundance: .
len: 16
d_gene: .
v_gene: TRBV5-1
j_gene: TRBJ2-4
CDR3nt: TGCGCCAGCAGCTTGGCCGAAGGGGTGGCCAAAAACATTCAGTACTTC
CDR3aa: CASSLAEGVAKNIQYF

abundance: .
len: 15
d_gene: TRBD1
v_gene: TRBV5-1
j_gene: TRBJ2-4
CDR3nt: TGCGCCAGCAGCTTGCTTGCGACAGGGGGTGACATTCAGTACTTC
CDR3aa: CASSLLATGGDIQYF

abundance: many
len: 16
d_gene: TRBD2
v_gene: TRBV27
j_gene: TRBJ2-1
CDR3nt: TGTGCCAGCAGTTCCGGGACTAGCGGATATTACAATGAGCAGTTCTTC
CDR3aa: CASSSGTSGYYNEQFF

abundance: .
len: 18
d_gene: .
v_gene: TRBV7-6
j_gene: TRBJ2-5
CDR3nt: TGTGCCAGCAGCTTAGTATTTGTGTACGCCCGGGTGGGAGAGACCCAGTACTTC
CDR3aa: CASSLVFVYARVGETQYF

abundance: .
len: 15
d_gene: TRBD1
v_gene: TRBV19
j_gene: TRBJ1-6
CDR3nt: TGTGCCAGTAGTACCCTGGGGACAGGGGGTTCACCCCTCCACTTT
CDR3aa: CASSTLGTGGSPLHF

abundance: .
len: 15
d_gene: .
v_gene: TRBV3-1/TRBV3-2
j_gene: TRBJ1-2
CDR3nt: TGTGCCAGCAGCCAAGAGATTATTCCGGGGAATAGCTACACCTTC
CDR3aa: CASSQEIIPGNSYTF

abundance: .
len: 14
d_gene: .
v_gene: TRBV5-4
j_gene: TRBJ1-2
CDR3nt: TGTGCCAGCAGCTCAGGGGTCGGGGAATATGGCTACACCTTC
CDR3aa: CASSSGVGEYGYTF

abundance: .
len: 14
d_gene: TRBD2
v_gene: TRBV9
j_gene: TRBJ2-1
CDR3nt: TGTGCCAGCAGCGTAGGTAATAGCGGGGGGTCGCAGTTCTTC
CDR3aa: CASSVGNSGGSQFF

abundance: .
len: 13
d_gene: .
v_gene: TRBV18
j_gene: TRBJ1-2
CDR3nt: TGTGCCAGCTCACCTGCGGCCGGCTATGGCTACACCTTC
CDR3aa: CASSPAAGYGYTF